These 8 T cell receptor beta chains share one sample of origin, sequenced in a study of early T cells in non-severe SARS-CoV-2 infection. TCRdb reprocessed the 5' RACE reads with MiXCR, giving one entry per CDR3 protein. The sample lists about 40,000 distinct CDR3 sequences, 4.5% to 5% occurring once. Sequencing was performed on whole blood. The receptor source for this set is an adult who was a healthcare worker with PCR-confirmed SARS-CoV-2 infection or an uninfected control (not recorded which).

The chain has TRBV7-9 and TRBJ1-2, with TRBD1 identical over 10 bases. Germline CDR1 is SEHNR and CDR2 is FQNEAQ (reference sequence). V shed 5 bases, J shed 6 bases, and the junction held 6 bases outside the gene matches. The CDR3 is 14 residues long. The CDR3 DNA is TGTGCCAGCAGCCGGGGACAGGGGAGTGATGGCTACACCTTC. Translated, it gives CASSRGQGSDGYTF.

The chain recombines TRBV7-2 with TRBJ1-4, with D perhaps TRBD1 (6 bases). The germline gives CDR1 SGHTA, CDR2 FQGNSA. This CDR3 region has 15 residues. Trimming took off 5 bases at V and 4 bases at J, with 14 bases between the two ends. In DNA form, the CDR3 reads TGTGCCAGCAGCCTCACAGGGCTGGGTAATGAAAAACTGTTTTTT. Translated: CASSLTGLGNEKLFF.

This clonotype has ten or more counts. This chain uses TRBV5-4 with TRBJ2-3; D may be TRBD1 (6 bases). V lost 0 bases and J lost 4, with 12 bases in between. This CDR3 has 15 residues. The germline gives CDR1 SGHNT, CDR2 YYREEE (reference sequence). CDR3 in amino acids: CASSLGTGTSDTQYF. The CDR3 DNA reads as TGTGCCAGCAGCTTGGGTACAGGGACCTCAGATACGCAGTATTTT.

The V call is TRBV7-8, the J call TRBJ2-1; no reliable D call. The CDR3 is 16 residues long. V shed 7 bases and J shed 0 bases, with 16 bases lying between them. The germline gives CDR1 SGHVS, CDR2 FQNEAQ. CDR3 sequence (DNA): TGTGCCAGCACCAGCCGGGCATCCAGCTCCTACAATGAGCAGTTCTTC. This translates into CASTSRASSSYNEQFF. The entire variable domain, with the rest obtained from reference TRBV7-8 and TRBJ2-1, is as follows: GAGVSQSPRYKVAKRGQDVALRCDPISGHVSLFWYQQALGQGPEFLTYFQNEAQLDKSGLPSDRFFAERPEGSVSTLKIQRTQQEDSAVYLCASTSRASSSYNEQFFGPGTRLTVL.

This clonotype occurred many times. The J gene is TRBJ2-7, the V gene TRBV5-4, with TRBD2 as a possible D gene (6 bases). The CDR3 covers 15 residues. The ends were cut back, 2 bases at V and 0 bases at J, with 12 bases in the middle. Germline-derived CDR1 and CDR2 are SGHNT and YYREEE (reference sequence). CDR3 bases: TGTGCCAGCAGCTTTTATAGCGGTAGCTCCTACGAGCAGTACTTC. It codes for CASSFYSGSSYEQYF.

Only a few counts were recorded for this clonotype. This chain links TRBV6-6 with TRBJ1-2; 9 nucleotides agree with TRBD1. The CDR3 is 16 amino acids. CDR1 MNHNY and CDR2 SVGAGI come from the germline V gene (reference sequence). Unmatched junction bases numbered 17, after V lost 6 bases and J lost 9 bases. CDR3 amino acids: CASSLSRDRDRGSYTF. The CDR3 coding sequence is TGTGCCAGCAGCCTTTCCCGGGACAGGGATCGCGGGAGCTACACCTTC.

This clonotype showed up just a few times. The chain carries TRBV19 and TRBJ1-5; D uncertain. Germline lookup yields CDR1 LNHDA and CDR2 SQIVND (reference sequence). The CDR3 consists of 12 residues. With 4 bases removed from V and 9 bases from J, the gap between germline ends came to 10 bases. For the CDR3, the DNA is TGTGCCAGTAGTACAACCGTAGGGCCCCAGCATTTT. The encoded protein is CASSTTVGPQHF.

This clonotype was seen a single time. The chain combines TRBV5-1 with TRBJ2-1, with D perhaps matching TRBD2 (6 bases). The germline CDR1 and CDR2 sequences are SGHRS and YFSETQ. The length of the CDR3 is 17 residues. The germline V and J ends were trimmed by 3 bases and 2 bases, with 18 bases remaining between them. CDR3 DNA sequence: TGCGCCAGCAGCTACCCTCATTCGGGAGTCACCTACAATGAGCAGTTCTTC. This sequence encodes CASSYPHSGVTYNEQFF.